Following are 15 T cell receptor beta chains from one sample sequenced in a study of blood T cell repertoires in COVID-19. The data were produced by immunoSEQ multiplex PCR, yet TCRdb's version contains in-frame clones alone and is incomplete. The sample carries 300,000 to 400,000 clones, roughly 90% recorded once. Sequenced: peripheral blood. Every receptor here comes from a woman aged 50 to 60 with active or convalescent COVID-19.

The CDR3 DNA reads as TGTGCCACCAGTGATAGCCGTCTACAGCTTTACAATGAGCAGTTCTTC. Encoded protein: CATSDSRLQLYNEQFF. The chain links TRBV24-1 to TRBJ2-1; D gene ambiguous. This CDR3 comprises 16 residues. Trimming cost V 3 bases and J 4 bases, with 15 bases left between them. The germline V gene has CDR1 KGHDR and CDR2 SFDVKD.

The chain links TRBV7-9 to TRBJ2-2; TRBD1 matches at 7 bases. From germline, CDR1 is SEHNR and CDR2 FQNEAQ (reference sequence). This CDR3 comprises 15 residues. J was trimmed by 1 base and V by 4 bases; bases with no gene match: 3. The CDR3 region has the DNA TGTGCCAGCAGCTCCTGGACAGGGAACACCGGGGAGCTGTTTTTT. Its translation is CASSSWTGNTGELFF. The whole variable domain, remainder taken from reference TRBV7-9 and TRBJ2-2, is DTGVSQNPRHKITKRGQNVTFRCDPISEHNRLYWYRQTLGQGPEFLTYFQNEAQLEKSRLLSDRFSAERPKGSFSTLEIQRTEQGDSAMYLCASSSWTGNTGELFFGEGSRLTVL.

CDR3 protein: CATSRDFGTGKTEAFF. The CDR3 DNA is TGTGCCACCAGCAGAGATTTCGGGACAGGTAAGACTGAAGCTTTCTTT. The V and J genes are TRBV15 and TRBJ1-1; 8 positions agree with TRBD1. There are 16 residues in the CDR3. Trimming removed 0 bases from V and 5 bases from J; junction bases left unmatched: 8. Germline loops: CDR1 LNHNV, CDR2 YYDKDF (reference sequence).

This chain links TRBV23-1 with TRBJ2-5, with 7 bases fitting TRBD2. TRBV23-1 is labeled an ORF, and its function is uncertain. The length of the CDR3 is 16 residues. V shed 3 bases, J shed 5 bases, and the junction held 12 bases outside the gene matches. The CDR3 sequence: CASSHPLLAPEETQYF. Here the CDR3 DNA reads TGCGCCAGCAGTCACCCATTACTAGCGCCAGAGGAGACCCAGTACTTC.

This clone was seen once. This sequence joins TRBV30 and TRBJ1-5; 9 positions match TRBD1. CDR3 length equals 13 residues. V was pared by 3 bases and J by 6 bases, with 3 bases of the junction left unmatched. CDR1 and CDR2 (germline): GTSNPN, SVGIG (reference sequence). CDR3 region: CAWSPGQGQPQHF. Written as DNA, the CDR3 is TGTGCCTGGAGCCCGGGACAGGGTCAGCCCCAGCATTTT.

The CDR3 loop reads CASSSSTGGAWYGYTF. The CDR3 region has the DNA TGCGCCAGCAGCTCATCGACAGGGGGCGCTTGGTATGGCTACACCTTC. The chain has TRBV5-1 and TRBJ1-2; TRBD1 matches 10 bases. The CDR3 sequence is 16 residues long. Germline CDR1 is SGHRS and CDR2 is YFSETQ. V lost 3 bases to trimming and J lost 5 bases; unmatched junction nucleotides: 10.

The J gene is TRBJ1-1, the V gene TRBV5-1, with a weak D call TRBD1 (5 bases). V was clipped by 6 bases and J by 3 bases, with 18 bases between them. The CDR3 has 15 amino acids. Looked up from germline, CDR1 is SGHRS and CDR2 is YFSETQ. Written as DNA, the CDR3 is TGCGCCAGCAACATAAACTACAGGTCAGACACTGAAGCTTTCTTT. This translates into CASNINYRSDTEAFF.

The genes are TRBV3-1 (or the pseudogene TRBV3-2) and TRBJ1-4; D might be TRBD1 (6 bases). Between the trimmed V and J ends, which lost 1 base and 8 bases, there was a span of 17 bases. In germline, CDR1 is LGHDT, CDR2 YNNKEL (reference sequence). The CDR3 length is 16 residues. Here the CDR3 DNA reads TGTGCCAGCAGCCAAGTGGGTCCAGGGAGGGGGGAAAAACTGTTTTTT. Translation: CASSQVGPGRGEKLFF.

The chain links TRBV7-6 to TRBJ2-7; 7 bases agree with TRBD2. The CDR3 is made up of 13 amino acids. The V segment lost 5 bases and the J segment 4 bases; nucleotides outside the gene matches: 5. Germline loops: CDR1 SGHVS, CDR2 FNYEAQ. The CDR3: CASSRGDGYEQYF. The CDR3 nucleotides read TGTGCCAGCAGCCGGGGGGACGGATACGAGCAGTACTTC.

The V gene is TRBV29-1, the J gene TRBJ1-2; D remains unclear. The CDR3 has 12 residues. Per germline, CDR1 SQVTM and CDR2 ANQGSEA. V dropped 5 bases and J dropped 6 bases, with 13 bases sitting between them. This CDR3 is CSVSHPSNGYTF. The CDR3 DNA reads as TGCAGCGTTTCACACCCCTCGAATGGCTACACCTTC.

V gene TRBV3-1 (or the pseudogene TRBV3-2) combines with J gene TRBJ1-2; 8 bases map to TRBD1. CDR3 size: 17 residues. J was trimmed by 6 bases and V by 2 bases; bases with no gene match: 14. Per the germline V gene, CDR1 is LGHDT and CDR2 is YNNKEL (reference sequence). The CDR3 sequence: CASSQHYYTDRVHGYTF. The CDR3 DNA is TGTGCCAGCAGCCAACACTATTATACGGACAGGGTTCATGGCTACACCTTC.

This chain connects TRBV24-1 to TRBJ2-7; TRBD1 matches 7 bases. The CDR3 is made up of 15 amino acids. V lost 3 bases and J lost 2; bases outside the gene matches: 6. Germline V lookup: CDR1 KGHDR, CDR2 SFDVKD. The CDR3 loop reads CATSDPRQGTYEQYF. CDR3 DNA: TGTGCCACCAGTGATCCTCGACAGGGAACCTACGAGCAGTACTTC.

The rearrangement joins TRBV28 to TRBJ1-3, with unresolved D. V lost 5 bases, J lost 3 bases, and 14 bases lay in between. The CDR3 is made up of 15 amino acids. Per the germline V gene, CDR1 is MDHEN and CDR2 is SYDVKM. This CDR3 reads CASSTPFADGNTIYF. The CDR3 DNA is TGTGCCAGCAGTACACCTTTCGCAGATGGAAACACCATATATTTT.

The CDR3 protein is CASSTPQGRTDTQYF. In DNA, the CDR3 is TGTGCCAGCAGTACCCCCCAGGGTAGGACAGATACGCAGTATTTT. The gene calls are TRBV6-2 or TRBV6-3 and TRBJ2-3; perhaps TRBD1 as D (5 bases). Trimming took 5 bases from V and 3 from J, leaving 15 bases between them. Germline loops: CDR1 MNHEY, CDR2 SVGEGT. The CDR3 is 15 amino acids.

V and J are TRBV12-5 and TRBJ1-1, with 12 bases aligning to TRBD1. Trimming cost V 1 base and J 1 base; bases outside gene matches: 7. The CDR3 has 18 residues. Germline assignment: CDR1 LGHNT and CDR2 FRNRAP. CDR3 in DNA: TGTGCTAGTGGTTTGGATGGGACAGGGGGCCGAAAGAACACTGAAGCTTTCTTT. Translating gives CASGLDGTGGRKNTEAFF. The complete variable domain, with remaining parts taken from reference TRBV12-5 and TRBJ1-1, reads DARVTQTPRHKVTEMGQEVTMRCQPILGHNTVFWYRQTMMQGLELLAYFRNRAPLDDSGMPKDRFSAEMPDATLATLKIQPSEPRDSAVYFCASGLDGTGGRKNTEAFFGQGTRLTVV.